This T cell receptor (beta chain) was sequenced for a study of PD-1 blockade in classical Hodgkin lymphoma. Every single patient, without exception, relapsed after autologous stem cell transplantation, and brentuximab vedotin exposure varied. Complete response, partial response or progressive disease were the best responses. CDR1 is SEHNR, CDR2 FQNEAQ, per germline (reference sequence). V trimming: 4 bases; J trimming: 1 base; junction bases outside the gene matches: 2. The CDR3 covers 16 residues. Study conclusions and caveats: TCR diversity rose significantly by C4D1 in CD4+ but not CD8+ cells. The repertoire differences lack a defined cause, possibly disease activity or prior therapy.

Comments on this clone: Its antigen is as yet unknown.

Method: immunoSEQ multiplex PCR; TCRdb's copy keeps in-frame clones and lacks some. The sample lists tens of thousands of clones; roughly nine tenths were seen once. The TCR originated in a human donor with classical Hodgkin lymphoma. Source: peripheral blood mononuclear cells (PBMCs), taken before the second cycle of nivolumab. The gene calls are TRBV7-9 and TRBJ1-5; 12 positions agree with TRBD1. This CDR3 is CASSWGTGGSNQPQHF. The CDR3 DNA sequence: TGTGCCAGCAGCTGGGGGACAGGGGGCAGCAATCAGCCCCAGCATTTT.